This TCR beta chain was observed in a study of CD8 T cells in Susac syndrome (dated by TCRdb to about 2019). With regard to the full study: The study used repertoire sequencing to test whether antigen drove CD8+ T cell activation and differentiation in Susac syndrome. CD8+ T cell repertoire clonality was compared between eleven to twelve healthy donors, roughly 14 Susac syndrome patients and fewer than 19 multiple sclerosis patients. Study-level results and caveats: The TCR sequencing and HLA analysis was acknowledged to have included a relatively small number of individuals.

Comments on this clonotype: Its specific antigen is unknown. Base qualities are not at hand, and no much larger clone is one base apart.

RNA was extracted using the RNeasy kit, and roughly 0.5 to 1 microgram was reverse transcribed with random hexamers. The immunoSEQ multiplex PCR assay, covering 54 Vbeta and 13 Jbeta segments, was used to amplify TCR beta CDR3 regions. Bias from PCR amplification was corrected by using a synthetic template baseline for primer optimization and for computational correction. From the authors' description of their analysis: Reads were assigned to V, D and J genes according to IMGT and analyzed in immunoSEQ Analyzer, with only productive sequences retained. Clonality was computed as one minus Shannon entropy normalized by log2 of the number of productive unique sequences. Public and private clones were assessed among the 100 most prevalent clones of each patient and control. Susac-specific clones were defined as absent from healthy and MS cohorts, around 980 published viral clones and other ImmuneACCESS disease sequences. TCRdb reworked the public reads: Q25 trimming with fastp, MiXCR clone assembly, productive beta chains retained. Rows merge per CDR3 protein into single entries with the most common DNA and genes. The V and J calls shown here were made by TCRdb, not taken from the authors' results. The sample table records more than 200,000 distinct CDR3 sequences; approximately 90% of these occur just once. Roughly 0.13% of the sample is held by the ten biggest clonotypes.

Peripheral blood CD8+ and CD4+ T cells from healthy donors, Susac syndrome patients and multiple sclerosis patients were profiled by high-throughput TCR beta sequencing. The multiple sclerosis controls were treatment-naive patients who had stable or active relapsing-remitting disease and met the revised McDonald criteria. Bulk CD8+ and CD4+ T cells were purified magnetically by negative isolation, whereas CD8+ TEMRA cells were enriched by FACS. Blood was collected in EDTA tubes and processed within 24 hours, with PBMCs isolated through density gradient centrifugation. PBMCs intended for TCR sequencing were cryopreserved in liquid nitrogen and were subsequently thawed in a 37 degrees C water bath. Purity of sorted or isolated CD4+, CD8+ and CD8+ TEMRA cells was at least 90%. The CDR3 runs 14 amino acids, cysteine and phenylalanine included. This entry keeps only the CDR3 DNA: 42 bases, framed from base 1. The germline V gene (reference sequence) gives CDR1 as LNHNV and CDR2 as YYDKDF. At the junction V is shortened by 2 bases and J by 5 bases, with 12 bases in between.

The source is a human donor with multiple sclerosis. Sequenced material: CD8+ T cells from PBMCs. The sequence is built from TRBV15 and TRBJ1-1, and TRBD1 may be the D gene, going by 5 matching bases. CDR3 protein: CATSRTTWGTEAFF. The nucleotide sequence is TGTGCCACCAGCAGAACTACCTGGGGGACTGAAGCTTTCTTT.